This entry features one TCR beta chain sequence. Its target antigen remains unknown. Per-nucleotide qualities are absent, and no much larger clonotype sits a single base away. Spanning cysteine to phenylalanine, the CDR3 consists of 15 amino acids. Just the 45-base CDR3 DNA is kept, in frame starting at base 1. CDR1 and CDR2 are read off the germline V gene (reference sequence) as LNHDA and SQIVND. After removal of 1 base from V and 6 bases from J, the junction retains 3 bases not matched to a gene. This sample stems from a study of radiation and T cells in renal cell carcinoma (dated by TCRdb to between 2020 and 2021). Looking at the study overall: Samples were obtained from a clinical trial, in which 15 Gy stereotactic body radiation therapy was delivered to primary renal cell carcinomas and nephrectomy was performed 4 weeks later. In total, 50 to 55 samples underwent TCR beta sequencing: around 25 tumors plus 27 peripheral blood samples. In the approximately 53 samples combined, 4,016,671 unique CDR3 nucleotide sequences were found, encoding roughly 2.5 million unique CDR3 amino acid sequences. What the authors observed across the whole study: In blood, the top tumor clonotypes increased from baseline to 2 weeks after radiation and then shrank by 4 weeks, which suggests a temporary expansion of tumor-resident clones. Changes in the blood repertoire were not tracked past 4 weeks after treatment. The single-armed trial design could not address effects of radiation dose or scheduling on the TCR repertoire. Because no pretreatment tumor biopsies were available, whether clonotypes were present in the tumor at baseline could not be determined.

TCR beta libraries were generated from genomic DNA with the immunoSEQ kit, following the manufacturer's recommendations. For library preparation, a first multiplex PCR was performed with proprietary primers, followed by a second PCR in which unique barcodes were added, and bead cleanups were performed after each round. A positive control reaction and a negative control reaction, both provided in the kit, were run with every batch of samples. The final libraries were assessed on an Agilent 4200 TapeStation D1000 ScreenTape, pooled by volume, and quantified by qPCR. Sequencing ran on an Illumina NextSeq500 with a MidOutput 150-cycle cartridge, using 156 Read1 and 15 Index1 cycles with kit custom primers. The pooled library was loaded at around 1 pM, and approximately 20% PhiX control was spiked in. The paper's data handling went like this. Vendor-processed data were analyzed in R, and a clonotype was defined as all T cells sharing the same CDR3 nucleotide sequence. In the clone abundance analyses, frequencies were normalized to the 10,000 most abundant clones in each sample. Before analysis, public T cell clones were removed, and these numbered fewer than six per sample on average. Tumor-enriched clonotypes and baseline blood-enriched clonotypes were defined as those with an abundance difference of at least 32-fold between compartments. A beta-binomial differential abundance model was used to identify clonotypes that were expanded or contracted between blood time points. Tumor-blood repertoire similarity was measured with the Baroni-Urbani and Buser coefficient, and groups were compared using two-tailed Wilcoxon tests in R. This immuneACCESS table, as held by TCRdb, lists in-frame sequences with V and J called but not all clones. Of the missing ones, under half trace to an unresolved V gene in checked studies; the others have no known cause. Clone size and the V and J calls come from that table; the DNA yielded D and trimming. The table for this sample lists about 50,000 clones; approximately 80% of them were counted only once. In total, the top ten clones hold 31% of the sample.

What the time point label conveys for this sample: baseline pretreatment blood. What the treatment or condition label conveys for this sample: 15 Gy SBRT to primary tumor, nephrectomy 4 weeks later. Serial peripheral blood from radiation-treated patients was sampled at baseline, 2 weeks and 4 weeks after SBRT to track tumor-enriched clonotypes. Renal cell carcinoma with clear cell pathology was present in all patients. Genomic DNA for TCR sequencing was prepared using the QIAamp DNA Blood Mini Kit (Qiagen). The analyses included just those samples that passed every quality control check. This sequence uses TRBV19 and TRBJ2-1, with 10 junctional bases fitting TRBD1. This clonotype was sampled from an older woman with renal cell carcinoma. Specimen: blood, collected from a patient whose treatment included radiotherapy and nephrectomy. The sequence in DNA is TGTGCCAGTAGTATAGGGACAGGGGGGATCAATGAGCAGTTCTTC. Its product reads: CASSIGTGGINEQFF.